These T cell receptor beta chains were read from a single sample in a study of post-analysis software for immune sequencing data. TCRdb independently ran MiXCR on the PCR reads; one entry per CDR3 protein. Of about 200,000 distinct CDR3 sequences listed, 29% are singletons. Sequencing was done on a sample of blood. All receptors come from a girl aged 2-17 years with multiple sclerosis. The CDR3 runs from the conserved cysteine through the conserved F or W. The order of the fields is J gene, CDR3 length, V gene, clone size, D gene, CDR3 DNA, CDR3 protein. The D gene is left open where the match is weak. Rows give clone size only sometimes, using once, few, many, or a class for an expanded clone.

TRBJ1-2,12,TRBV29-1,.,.,TGCAGCGTTCGGGACTCTCACTATGGCTACACCTTC,CSVRDSHYGYTF
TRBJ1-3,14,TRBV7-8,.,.,TGTGCCAGCAGCTCTTATGACAGCGGAAACACCATATATTTT,CASSSYDSGNTIYF
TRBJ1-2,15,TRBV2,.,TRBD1,TGTGCCAGCAACCTAGGACAGGGCCCAAGTTATGGCTACACCTTC,CASNLGQGPSYGYTF
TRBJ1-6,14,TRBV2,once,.,TGTGCCAGCGGACAGAGCTCCTATAATTCACCCTTCCACTTT,CASGQSSYNSPFHF
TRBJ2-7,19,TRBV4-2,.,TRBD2,TGTGCCAGCAGCCAAGATGGGCTAGCGGGAGGGTCCTCCTACAATGAGCAGTACTTC,CASSQDGLAGGSSYNEQYF
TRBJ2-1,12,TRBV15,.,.,TGTGCCACCAGCCCATTAGGGAGTGAGCAGTTCTTC,CATSPLGSEQFF
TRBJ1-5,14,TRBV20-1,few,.,TGCAGTGCGAACGGACAGTTCAACAATCAGCCCCAGCATTTT,CSANGQFNNQPQHF
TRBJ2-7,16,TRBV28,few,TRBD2,TGTGCCAGCAGTTCACCCGGGACTAGAGCGTCCTACGAGCAGTACTTC,CASSSPGTRASYEQYF
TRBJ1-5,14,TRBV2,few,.,TGTGCCAGCAGTGAAGGGAGGGGGGATCAGCCCCAGCATTTT,CASSEGRGDQPQHF
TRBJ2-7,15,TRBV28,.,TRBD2,TGTGCCAGCAGCATAGGGCTAGCGGAGTTCTACGAGCAGTACTTC,CASSIGLAEFYEQYF
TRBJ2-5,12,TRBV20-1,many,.,TGCAGTGCTAGCGGTAACGGAGAGACCCAGTACTTC,CSASGNGETQYF
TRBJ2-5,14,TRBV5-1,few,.,TGCGCCAGCAGCTTGTTAACTCAGACTCCGACCCAGTACTTC,CASSLLTQTPTQYF
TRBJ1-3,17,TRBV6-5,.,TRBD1,TGTGCCAGCAGTTACGGAAGGACAGGGGGAGGTGGAAACACCATATATTTT,CASSYGRTGGGGNTIYF
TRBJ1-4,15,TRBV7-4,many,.,TGTGCCAGCAGCTTAGAGAGGGACAACGAAGAAAAACTGTTTTTT,CASSLERDNEEKLFF
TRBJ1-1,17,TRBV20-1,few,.,TGCAGTGCTAGAGAGGGTTTTCGTCGGGTAGGGAACACTGAAGCTTTCTTT,CSAREGFRRVGNTEAFF
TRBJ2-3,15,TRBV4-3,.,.,TGCGCCAGCAGCCAAGGGCGGGGACCCACAGATACGCAGTATTTT,CASSQGRGPTDTQYF
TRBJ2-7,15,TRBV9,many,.,TGTGCCAGCAGCGTCGACATGGGGGCGTCTTACGAGCAGTACTTC,CASSVDMGASYEQYF
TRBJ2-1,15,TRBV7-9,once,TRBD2,TGTGCCAGCAGCTTGGGTAGCGGGGGGGCCCATGAGCAGTTCTTC,CASSLGSGGAHEQFF
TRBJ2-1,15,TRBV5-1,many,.,TGCGCCAGCAGGAGAAGCGTGAGCTCCTACAATGAGCAGTTCTTC,CASRRSVSSYNEQFF
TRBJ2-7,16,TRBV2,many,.,TGTGCCAGCAGTGGGGGACCGCTTACTAGCCCCTACGAGCAGTACTTC,CASSGGPLTSPYEQYF
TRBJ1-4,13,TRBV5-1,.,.,TGCGCCAGCAGGAGGGAACCGAATGAAAAACTGTTTTTT,CASRREPNEKLFF
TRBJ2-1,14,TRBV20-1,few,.,TGCAGTGCTACAGGACAGTCTTGGGGATTTGAGCAGTTCTTC,CSATGQSWGFEQFF